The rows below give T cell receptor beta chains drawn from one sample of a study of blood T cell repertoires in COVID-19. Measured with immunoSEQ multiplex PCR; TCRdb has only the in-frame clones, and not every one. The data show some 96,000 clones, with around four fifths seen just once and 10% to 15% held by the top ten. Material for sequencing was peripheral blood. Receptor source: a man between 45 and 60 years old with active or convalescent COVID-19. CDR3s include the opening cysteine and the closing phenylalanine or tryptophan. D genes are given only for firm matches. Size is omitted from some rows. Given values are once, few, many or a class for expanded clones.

CASSQGGRRAF,TGTGCCAGCAGCCAGGGGGGAAGGCGCGCCTTC,TRBD1,-,TRBJ1-2,TRBV27
CASSLARGSTVYEQYF,TGCGCCAGCAGCTTGGCTCGAGGCTCGACAGTATACGAGCAGTACTTC,-,-,TRBJ2-7,TRBV5-1
CAGERAGTNEQFF,TGTGCCGGGGAAAGAGCGGGAACTAATGAGCAGTTCTTC,TRBD2,-,TRBJ2-1,TRBV7-9
CASSQDFEVSEQFF,TGCGCCAGCAGCCAAGATTTCGAGGTCAGTGAGCAGTTCTTC,-,-,TRBJ2-1,TRBV4-1
CASSPGQGYGYTF,TGTGCCAGCTCCCCGGGACAGGGATATGGCTACACCTTC,TRBD1,-,TRBJ1-2,TRBV18
CASSPVRGGHSGEQYF,TGTGCCAGCAGCCCCGTACGAGGGGGCCACAGCGGCGAGCAGTACTTC,TRBD1,-,TRBJ2-7,TRBV11-3
CASSHGTGGRDEKLFF,TGTGCCAGCAGCCATGGGACAGGGGGCAGGGATGAAAAACTGTTTTTT,TRBD1,once,TRBJ1-4,TRBV7-9
CASSLQGANEQFF,TGTGCCAGCAGTTTACAGGGGGCTAATGAGCAGTTCTTC,TRBD1,-,TRBJ2-1,TRBV2
CASSDAGSHYF,TGTGCCAGCAGCGACGCGGGCAGCCACTACTTC,-,-,TRBJ2-5,TRBV6-6
CSVRSVITNTEAFF,TGCAGCGTGAGATCCGTCATCACGAACACTGAAGCTTTCTTT,-,once,TRBJ1-1,TRBV29-1
CASGEGLGGELFF,TGTGCCTCCGGAGAGGGCCTGGGCGGGGAGCTGTTTTTT,-,once,TRBJ2-2,TRBV6-5
CASTPNGTGVYNEQFF,TGCGCCAGCACCCCCAATGGGACGGGGGTCTACAATGAGCAGTTCTTC,-,-,TRBJ2-1,TRBV23-1
CASSRTTGGEQYF,TGTGCCAGCAGCCGTACGACAGGGGGAGAGCAGTACTTC,TRBD1,-,TRBJ2-7,TRBV14
CASSYSVGAYEQYF,TGTGCCAGCAGTTACTCGGTGGGAGCCTACGAGCAGTACTTC,-,-,TRBJ2-7,TRBV6-5
CASSQDTDRYGYTF,TGTGCCAGCAGCCAAGATACGGACAGGTATGGCTACACCTTC,TRBD1,-,TRBJ1-2,TRBV3-1/TRBV3-2
CASSARGRKNTEAFF,TGTGCCAGCAGCGCAAGAGGGCGGAAGAACACTGAAGCTTTCTTT,-,-,TRBJ1-1,TRBV21-1
CASSPTGNQPQHF,TGTGCCAGCTCACCAACAGGGAATCAGCCCCAGCATTTT,-,-,TRBJ1-5,TRBV18
CASGVGADSNLDGYTF,TGTGCCAGCGGGGTGGGGGCAGACTCCAATCTTGATGGCTACACCTTC,-,-,TRBJ1-2,TRBV5-4
CASSSGLAGATDTQYF,TGTGCCAGTAGCTCAGGACTAGCGGGAGCGACAGATACGCAGTATTTT,TRBD2,-,TRBJ2-3,TRBV19
CASSPDRASGYTF,TGTGCCAGCAGTCCGGACAGGGCAAGCGGCTACACCTTC,TRBD1,-,TRBJ1-2,TRBV2
CASTTGGNNEKLFF,TGCGCCAGCACGACAGGGGGGAATAATGAAAAACTGTTTTTT,TRBD1,-,TRBJ1-4,TRBV5-1
CASSAQGASNQPQHF,TGCGCCAGCAGCGCACAGGGCGCTAGCAATCAGCCCCAGCATTTT,-,-,TRBJ1-5,TRBV5-1
CASSPESPPVAGAYNEQFF,TGCGCCAGCAGCCCCGAATCCCCCCCCGTAGCGGGGGCGTACAATGAGCAGTTCTTC,TRBD2,-,TRBJ2-1,TRBV4-1
CASSESIASIYF,TGTGCCAGCAGTGAATCCATCGCGTCCATATATTTT,-,-,TRBJ1-3,TRBV6-1
CASSQATSGSGTYNEQFF,TGCGCCAGCAGCCAAGCAACTAGCGGGAGTGGCACCTACAATGAGCAGTTCTTC,TRBD2,-,TRBJ2-1,TRBV4-1
CASSPRWESTDTQYF,TGCGCCAGCAGCCCCAGATGGGAGAGCACAGATACGCAGTATTTT,-,few,TRBJ2-3,TRBV5-1
CATSDPPQGQSSTEAFF,TGTGCCACCAGTGATCCTCCACAGGGTCAGTCGAGCACTGAAGCTTTCTTT,-,-,TRBJ1-1,TRBV24-1
CASQGLAGNTDTQYF,TGCGCCAGCCAAGGACTAGCGGGGAACACAGATACGCAGTATTTT,TRBD2,-,TRBJ2-3,TRBV4-1
CASSLEQSYEQYF,TGCGCCAGCAGCTTGGAACAGTCGTACGAGCAGTACTTC,-,-,TRBJ2-7,TRBV5-1
CASSLTTGSTDTQYF,TGTGCCAGCAGTCTAACGACGGGGAGCACAGATACGCAGTATTTT,-,-,TRBJ2-3,TRBV11-1
CASSGDATVTEAFF,TGTGCCAGTAGTGGTGATGCGACAGTAACTGAAGCTTTCTTT,-,-,TRBJ1-1,TRBV19
CSVWGLAGAGSTDTQYF,TGCAGCGTGTGGGGACTAGCGGGAGCGGGAAGCACAGATACGCAGTATTTT,TRBD2,-,TRBJ2-3,TRBV29-1
CATSDSLAGGALRNEQFF,TGTGCCACCAGTGATTCACTAGCGGGAGGGGCATTGAGGAATGAGCAGTTCTTC,TRBD2,-,TRBJ2-1,TRBV24-1
CASSPGAGGHEKLFF,TGCGCCAGCAGCCCGGGGGCAGGGGGCCATGAAAAACTGTTTTTT,TRBD1,-,TRBJ1-4,TRBV5-1
CASSLGQGMNQPQHF,TGCGCCAGCAGCTTGGGTCAGGGGATGAATCAGCCCCAGCATTTT,-,once,TRBJ1-5,TRBV5-1
CASSLHAGKWIGAKNIQYF,TGTGCCAGCAGCTTACACGCAGGGAAATGGATTGGCGCCAAAAACATTCAGTACTTC,-,-,TRBJ2-4,TRBV5-7
CSVEFAGEKLFF,TGCAGCGTTGAATTTGCAGGGGAAAAACTGTTTTTT,-,-,TRBJ1-4,TRBV29-1
CASSVEGTGTYGYTF,TGTGCCAGCAGCGTAGAAGGGACAGGGACCTATGGCTACACCTTC,TRBD1,-,TRBJ1-2,TRBV9
CASGLVPGYTEAFF,TGTGCTAGTGGTTTGGTACCGGGATACACTGAAGCTTTCTTT,-,few,TRBJ1-1,TRBV12-5
CASRTDIYEVTEAFF,TGTGCCAGCAGGACGGACATTTACGAAGTCACTGAAGCTTTCTTT,-,few,TRBJ1-1,TRBV2